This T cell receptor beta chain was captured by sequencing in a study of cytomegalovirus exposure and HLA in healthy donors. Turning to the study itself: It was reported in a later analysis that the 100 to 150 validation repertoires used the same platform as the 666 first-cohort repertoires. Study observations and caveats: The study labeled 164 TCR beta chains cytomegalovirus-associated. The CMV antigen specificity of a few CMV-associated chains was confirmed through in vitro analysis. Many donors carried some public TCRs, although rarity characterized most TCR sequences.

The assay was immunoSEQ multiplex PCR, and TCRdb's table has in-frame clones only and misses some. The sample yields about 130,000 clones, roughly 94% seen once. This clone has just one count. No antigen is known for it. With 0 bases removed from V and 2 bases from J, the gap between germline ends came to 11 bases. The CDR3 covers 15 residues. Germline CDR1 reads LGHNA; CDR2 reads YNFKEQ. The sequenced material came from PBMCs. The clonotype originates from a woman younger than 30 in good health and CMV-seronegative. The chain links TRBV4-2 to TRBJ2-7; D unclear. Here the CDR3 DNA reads TGTGCCAGCAGCCAAGACAGTCAATTACCCTACGAGCAGTACTTC. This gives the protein CASSQDSQLPYEQYF.